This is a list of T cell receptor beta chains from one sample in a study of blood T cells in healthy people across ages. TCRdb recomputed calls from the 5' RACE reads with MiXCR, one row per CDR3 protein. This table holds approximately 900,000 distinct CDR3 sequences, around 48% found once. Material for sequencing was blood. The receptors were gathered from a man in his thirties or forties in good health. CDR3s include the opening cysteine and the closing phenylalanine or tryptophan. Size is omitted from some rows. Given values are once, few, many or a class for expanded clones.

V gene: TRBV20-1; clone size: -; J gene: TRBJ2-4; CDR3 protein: CSAPGEGINIQYF
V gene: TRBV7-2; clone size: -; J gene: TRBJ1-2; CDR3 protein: CASSSGGGGAFNYGYTF
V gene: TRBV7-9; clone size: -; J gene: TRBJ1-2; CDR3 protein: CASSSEIVGGHGYTF
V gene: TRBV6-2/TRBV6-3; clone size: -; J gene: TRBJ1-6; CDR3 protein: CASSQEEELDSPLHF
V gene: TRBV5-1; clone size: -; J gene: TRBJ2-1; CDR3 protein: CASRSGATGGYNEQFF
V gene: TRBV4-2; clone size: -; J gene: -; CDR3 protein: CASSHPGQETIKYYEQYF
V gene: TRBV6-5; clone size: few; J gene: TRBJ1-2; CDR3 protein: CASSWGGPNYGYTF
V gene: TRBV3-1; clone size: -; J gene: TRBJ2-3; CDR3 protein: CASSQISTDTQYF
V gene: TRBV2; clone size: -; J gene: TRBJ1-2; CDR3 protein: CASTWVTRANYGYTF
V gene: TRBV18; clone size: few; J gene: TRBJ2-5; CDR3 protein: CASSPPSTQTQYF
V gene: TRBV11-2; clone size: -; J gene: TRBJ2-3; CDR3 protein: CASSPDAGTDTQYF
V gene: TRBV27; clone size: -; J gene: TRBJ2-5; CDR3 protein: CASSFAGGHETQYF